The next 11 T cell receptor beta chains were all read from a single sample in a study of regulatory T cells in long-lasting Graves disease. With iRepertoire HTBI primers and Arm-PCR of CDR3 regions, TCR beta libraries were built. In TCRdb, the multiplex PCR reads were re-called with MiXCR into one record per CDR3 protein. The sample includes hundreds of thousands of distinct CDR3 sequences, 15% to 20% of them seen just once. Time point here: newly diagnosed GD, antithyroid drugs for less than 3 months. Construction of the TCR library relied on RNA isolated from PBMCs. These data also featured in a second study, about T cells in Graves' hyperthyroidism and ophthalmopathy.

Sample: peripheral blood mononuclear cells (PBMCs), taken at new diagnosis, from a patient treated with antithyroid drugs. The receptor set was obtained from a woman aged 25-40 years with Graves disease.

J is TRBJ2-7 and V is TRBV30; no reliable D call. The CDR3 is 12 residues long. The germline V gene has CDR1 GTSNPN and CDR2 SVGIG (reference sequence). Between the trimmed V and J ends, which lost 4 bases and 0 bases, there was a span of 7 bases. The CDR3 region is CAWTMGSYEQYF. CDR3 coding DNA: TGTGCCTGGACTATGGGCTCCTACGAGCAGTACTTC.

The table lists this clonotype with a few counts. The gene calls are TRBV30 and TRBJ1-2; a weak D match, TRBD1 (5 bases). CDR3 length: 16 amino acids. V was trimmed by 0 bases and J by 4 bases, leaving 18 bases between them. Germline V CDR1 and CDR2: GTSNPN, SVGIG (reference sequence). The CDR3 loop is CAWSVRWGHPLYGYTF. CDR3 nucleotides: TGTGCCTGGAGTGTACGGTGGGGCCATCCCCTCTATGGCTACACCTTC.

This clonotype was counted at least ten times. The chain has TRBV28 and TRBJ1-2; D gene unclear. Germline CDR1 reads MDHEN; CDR2 reads SYDVKM. The CDR3 loop spans 12 amino acids. Trimming took off 2 bases at V and 13 bases at J, with 14 bases between the two ends. CDR3 residues: CASSLQPHPPTF. The CDR3 nucleotides read TGTGCCAGCAGTTTACAACCCCATCCGCCCACCTTC.

In regard to this clonotype: A much larger clone lies one base from this, so it may be a read error. The chain uses TRBV6-2 or TRBV6-3 and TRBJ1-1, with D uncertain. Germline V lookup: CDR1 MNHEY, CDR2 SVGEGT. This CDR3 spans 15 amino acids. Written as DNA, the CDR3 is TGTGCCGGCAGTGGTTCGGTGAAGATGAACACTGAAGCTTTCTTT. This translates into CAGSGSVKMNTEAFF.

The J gene is TRBJ1-5, the V gene TRBV10-2; tentative D call: TRBD1 (5 bases). Germline V gives CDR1 WSHSY, CDR2 SAAADI. The V end was cut by 8 bases, the J end by 7 bases, with 15 bases between. The CDR3 extends over 13 amino acids. CDR3 residues: CASAGNLRQPQHF. The DNA of the CDR3 is TGCGCCAGCGCAGGGAATCTAAGACAGCCCCAGCATTTT.

This clonotype has a handful of counts. The chain has TRBV30 and TRBJ1-5, with D maybe TRBD1 (6 bases). Looked up from germline, CDR1 is GTSNPN and CDR2 is SVGIG (reference sequence). The CDR3 extends over 15 amino acids. The ends were cut back, 1 base at V and 2 bases at J, with 12 bases in the middle. In DNA form, the CDR3 reads TGTGCCTGGAGTGGGGGGCCTGGAGGCAATCAGCCCCAGCATTTT. The encoded protein is CAWSGGPGGNQPQHF.

V gene TRBV20-1 combines with J gene TRBJ2-2; no clear D gene. Trimming left V 4 bases short and J 6 bases short, with 12 bases between. The CDR3 is 13 residues long. Germline loops: CDR1 DFQATT, CDR2 SNEGSKA (reference sequence). The CDR3 DNA reads as TGCAGTGCTAAACACGCATCCGCCGGGGAGCTGTTTTTT. Amino acids: CSAKHASAGELFF.

The genes are TRBV6-5 and TRBJ2-1, with D unresolved. Germline V gene data show CDR1 as MNHEY and CDR2 as SVGAGI. The CDR3 runs to 12 residues. V lost 4 bases, J lost 8 bases, and 9 bases lay in between. CDR3 amino acids: CASSSVGDEQFF. CDR3 sequence (DNA): TGTGCCAGCAGTTCAGTCGGTGATGAGCAGTTCTTC.

Only a few counts were recorded for this clonotype. A read error may produce the germline difference seen at one junction end. The genes are TRBV28 and TRBJ2-7; 8 nucleotides align to TRBD2. CDR3 length: 15 amino acids. CDR1 is MDHEN, CDR2 SYDVKM, per germline. CDR3 coding DNA: TGTACCAGCAGTACAGCGGGGGTTAGCTCCTACGAGCAGTACTTC. This translates into CTSSTAGVSSYEQYF.

In its sample, this clonotype was seen many times. This chain links TRBV6-1 with TRBJ1-1, with a weak D call TRBD1 (6 bases). The CDR3 runs to 14 residues. V shed 6 bases and J shed 7 bases, with 18 bases lying between them. Germline CDR1 is MNHNS and CDR2 is SASEGT. This chain's CDR3 is CASRPTGYASEAFF. The CDR3 coding sequence is TGTGCCAGCAGACCCACAGGGTATGCGAGTGAAGCTTTCTTT.

In this sample, this clonotype turned up a few times. The J gene is TRBJ2-7, the V gene TRBV19; 9 bases agree with TRBD1. CDR1 LNHDA and CDR2 SQIVND come from the germline V gene (reference sequence). V shed 5 bases, J shed 10 bases, and the junction held 6 bases outside the gene matches. The CDR3 consists of 12 residues. In DNA form, the CDR3 reads TGTGCCAGTAGTGCCGGGACAGGGTTACAGTACTTC. This sequence encodes CASSAGTGLQYF.